The clone carrying this T cell receptor (beta chain) is a singleton in its sample. As yet, its antigen is unknown. Germline-derived CDR1 and CDR2 are LGHNA and YNFKEQ. The trim removed 4 bases at V and 1 base at J, leaving 11 bases unmatched. The CDR3 spans 18 residues. Time point given: week 35, safety follow-up. Topical imiquimod was applied with each vaccine dose, which held 300 ug of mutant IDH1 20-mer peptide. Patients came in for eight vaccinations, in weeks 1, 3, 5, 7, 11, 15, 19 and 23. The sample originates from a study of a mutant IDH1 vaccine in newly diagnosed glioma. For the study at large: Antecedent treatment encompassed radiotherapy, temozolomide, or their combination; the majority received both.

Method: immunoSEQ multiplex PCR; TCRdb's copy keeps in-frame clones and lacks some. The sample carries some 47,000 clones, 81% recorded once. The sequence derives from a woman aged 35 to 49 with glioma. Some clones in this sample may be carry-over from other donors' samples. The source was PBMCs, collected from a glioma patient whose treatment included an IDH1 peptide vaccine. The V and J genes are TRBV4-2 and TRBJ2-3; the match to TRBD2 covers 10 bases. The CDR3 coding sequence is TGTGCCAGCAGCCCCCGGGTAGCGGGAGGTCAGGGCACAGATACGCAGTATTTT. As protein: CASSPRVAGGQGTDTQYF.